A single sample gave rise to the 26 T cell receptor beta chains below, sequenced in a study of blood T cells in healthy people across ages. A second about 7 to 11 cycle PCR used barcoded and J-beta primers. MiXCR, run by TCRdb on the 5' RACE reads, gives a single entry per CDR3 protein. The top ten clones hold over 5.5% of a sample with roughly 1,300,000 distinct CDR3 sequences, 45% to 70% of them seen once. The sample was blood. These receptor sequences come from a man between 18 and 35 years old in good health.

V usage is TRBV6-2 or TRBV6-3 and J usage is TRBJ2-1; D might be TRBD1 (6 bases). CDR3 size: 16 residues. Germline CDR1 reads MNHEY; CDR2 reads SVGEGT. V lost 4 bases and J lost 3, with 16 bases in between. Here the CDR3 DNA reads TGTGCCAGCAGTTTACCCTTGGGGGCCGACTACAATGAGCAGTTCTTC. The encoded protein is CASSLPLGADYNEQFF.

This clonotype was found a few times. The chain links TRBV7-2 to TRBJ1-2; 8 bases agree with TRBD1. This CDR3 region has 15 residues. V dropped 0 bases and J dropped 8; count of bases not matched to a gene: 8. CDR1 is SGHTA and CDR2 is FQGNSA in the germline V gene. The CDR3 coding sequence is TGTGCCAGCAGCTTAGCGGGGCGGACAGGGAAAGGCTACACCTTC. This codes for CASSLAGRTGKGYTF.

The gene calls are TRBV5-5 and TRBJ1-6; weak D call: TRBD1 (5 bases). The CDR3 spans 15 residues. CDR1 is SGHKS and CDR2 is YYEKEE in the germline V gene (reference sequence). The ends were cut back, 1 base at V and 5 bases at J, with 10 bases in the middle. The CDR3 here is CASSLRDGHNSPLHF. The CDR3, as DNA: TGTGCCAGCAGCTTGAGGGACGGACATAATTCACCCCTCCACTTT.

The rearrangement links TRBV4-1 to TRBJ1-1; a possible D gene is TRBD1 (6 bases). With 4 bases removed from V and 2 bases from J, the gap between germline ends came to 17 bases. CDR1 MGHRA and CDR2 YSYEKL come from the germline V gene. The CDR3 loop spans 16 amino acids. The CDR3 protein is CASSLKVGGHNTEAFF. Here the CDR3 DNA reads TGCGCCAGCAGCCTTAAAGTGGGGGGGCATAACACTGAAGCTTTCTTT.

The chain carries TRBV27 and TRBJ1-1; D is unresolved. Trimming left V 8 bases short and J 6 bases short, with 22 bases between. CDR1 and CDR2 (germline): MNHEY, SMNVEV (reference sequence). CDR3 length: 15 amino acids. As DNA, the CDR3 is TGTGCCAGCTTTTGCTTGACAACACAATTCTCTGAAGCTTTCTTT. This sequence encodes CASFCLTTQFSEAFF.

V usage is TRBV20-1 and J usage is TRBJ2-5; a weak D match, TRBD1 (5 bases). V lost 2 bases to trimming and J lost 0 bases, with 10 bases between them. Germline assignment: CDR1 DFQATT and CDR2 SNEGSKA (reference sequence). This CDR3 has 14 amino acids. CDR3 region: CSARPDSHQETQYF. As DNA, the CDR3 is TGCAGTGCTAGACCAGACAGCCACCAAGAGACCCAGTACTTC.

This clonotype was detected a few times. V gene TRBV4-2 combines with J gene TRBJ1-2; D not certain. The CDR3 extends over 11 amino acids. CDR1 is LGHNA and CDR2 is YNFKEQ in the germline V gene. Trimming took 0 bases from V and 7 from J, leaving 3 bases between them. Here the CDR3 reads CASSQDGGYTF. The CDR3 DNA is TGTGCCAGCAGCCAAGATGGTGGCTACACCTTC.

This chain uses TRBV2 with TRBJ2-3; 7 bases are shared with TRBD2. CDR3 length equals 15 residues. The V gene's germline CDR1 is SNHLY and CDR2 FYNNEI. Losses at the gene ends were 7 bases for V and 3 bases for J; bases not matched to a gene: 10. CDR3 coding DNA: TGTGCCAGCACTCGGGAGGCGAACCCAACAGATACGCAGTATTTT. Protein: CASTREANPTDTQYF.

The chain recombines TRBV6-5 with TRBJ2-1; 9 bases match TRBD2. The CDR3 is 15 amino acids. Germline assignment: CDR1 MNHEY and CDR2 SVGAGI. V shed 6 bases, J shed 2 bases, and the junction held 5 bases outside the gene matches. The CDR3 nucleotides read TGTGCCAGCAGGCTCAGCGGGAGGCCCTACAATGAGCAGTTCTTC. Its translation: CASRLSGRPYNEQFF.

This chain joins TRBV20-1 and TRBJ2-5; 15 bases are a match to TRBD2. The germline V gene encodes CDR1 DFQATT and CDR2 SNEGSKA (reference sequence). There are 18 residues in the CDR3. V lost 4 bases to trimming and J lost 3 bases; unmatched junction nucleotides: 12. The CDR3 here is CSAIGLAGGPGSEETQYF. CDR3 DNA: TGCAGTGCTATCGGACTAGCGGGGGGGCCGGGGAGCGAAGAGACCCAGTACTTC.

This clonotype was detected a few times. CDR3 bases: TGTGCCAGCAGCACTGGTCCGTACACTGAAGCTTTCTTT. Residues: CASSTGPYTEAFF. The chain has TRBV7-2 and TRBJ1-1, with D uncertain. From germline, CDR1 is SGHTA and CDR2 FQGNSA. The CDR3 runs 13 residues. Deletions cut 5 bases from V and 3 bases from J, with 10 bases between.

V is TRBV3-1 and J is TRBJ2-1; no clear D gene. Trimming pared 1 base from V and 9 bases from J, leaving 13 bases between. The CDR3 has 14 residues. CDR1 is LGHDT and CDR2 is YNNKEL in the germline V gene (reference sequence). Written as DNA, the CDR3 is TGTGCCAGCAGCCAAGTATCCGGGTTCGGTGAGCAGTTCTTC. This codes for CASSQVSGFGEQFF.

This clonotype was seen only a few times. The chain joins TRBV20-1 to TRBJ2-3, with D possibly TRBD2 on 5 matching bases. Germline values: CDR1 DFQATT, CDR2 SNEGSKA (reference sequence). Trimming shortened V by 6 bases and J by 0 bases, and 10 bases separated the two germline ends. The CDR3 sequence is 13 residues long. CDR3 DNA: TGCAGTGCACTGGACTCTAGCACAGATACGCAGTATTTT. Amino acids: CSALDSSTDTQYF.

The rearrangement joins TRBV7-2 to TRBJ2-1; 8 bases map to TRBD2. J gave up 6 bases and V 1 base, and 2 bases lay outside the gene matches. The CDR3 has 14 amino acids. Germline values: CDR1 SGHTA, CDR2 FQGNSA. The CDR3 nucleotides read TGTGCCAGCAGCTTAGGTAGCGGGGTCAATGAGCAGTTCTTC. It translates to CASSLGSGVNEQFF.

J is TRBJ1-1 and V is TRBV13; no clear D. CDR3 length: 14 amino acids. V dropped 5 bases and J dropped 1 base, with 11 bases sitting between them. CDR1 PRHDT and CDR2 FYEKMQ come from the germline V gene (reference sequence). This chain's CDR3 is CASSPGRTNTEAFF. DNA of the CDR3: TGTGCCAGCAGCCCCGGACGGACGAACACTGAAGCTTTCTTT.

The rearrangement uses TRBV12-3 or TRBV12-4 and TRBJ2-1; 8 bases map to TRBD2. CDR3 length: 15 amino acids. Trimming removed 5 bases from V and 3 bases from J; junction bases left unmatched: 6. The CDR3 loop is CASSPNGGGYNEQFF. DNA for the CDR3: TGTGCCAGCAGTCCCAACGGGGGGGGCTACAATGAGCAGTTCTTC.

J is TRBJ2-2 and V is TRBV6-6; D unresolved. Trimming removed 6 bases from V and 6 bases from J, with 8 bases in between. This CDR3 is 12 amino acids long. Germline CDR1 is MNHNY and CDR2 is SVGAGI (reference sequence). This chain's CDR3 is CASSISPGELFF. In DNA form, the CDR3 reads TGTGCCAGCAGCATATCCCCCGGGGAGCTGTTTTTT.

The chain carries TRBV20-1 and TRBJ2-5, with TRBD2 matching over 10 bases. This CDR3 contains 13 residues. With 3 bases clipped from V and 5 bases from J, the junction kept 3 bases outside the gene matches. The germline CDR1 and CDR2 sequences are DFQATT and SNEGSKA (reference sequence). The CDR3 loop reads CSASKAGGETQYF. In DNA form, the CDR3 reads TGCAGTGCTAGTAAAGCGGGGGGGGAGACCCAGTACTTC.

The chain has TRBV6-5 and TRBJ2-7, with D possibly TRBD2 on 5 matching bases. CDR1 is MNHEY and CDR2 is SVGAGI in the germline V gene. This CDR3 contains 14 residues. The V end was cut by 5 bases, the J end by 7 bases, with 18 bases between. This CDR3 is CASSNRILSGEQYF. The CDR3 DNA sequence: TGTGCCAGCAGTAACCGAATCCTCTCGGGGGAGCAGTACTTC.

This chain uses TRBV28 with TRBJ2-7; TRBD1 agrees at 11 bases. Germline-derived CDR1 and CDR2 are MDHEN and SYDVKM. V trimming: 6 bases; J trimming: 6 bases; junction bases outside the gene matches: 7. CDR3 length: 14 residues. The CDR3 nucleotides read TGTGCCAGCAGCTCTACCGGGACAGGGGGCGAGCAGTACTTC. The encoded protein is CASSSTGTGGEQYF.

The chain employs TRBV11-3 and TRBJ1-2; no clear D. Trimming removed 3 bases from V and 3 bases from J, with 17 bases in between. The CDR3 extends over 16 amino acids. Per germline, CDR1 SGHNT and CDR2 YENEEA. The chain's CDR3 is CASSFGDSGIHYGYTF. CDR3 sequence (DNA): TGTGCCAGCAGCTTTGGTGATAGTGGGATCCACTATGGCTACACCTTC.

The chain has TRBV12-5 and TRBJ1-6; weak D call: TRBD1 (6 bases). The CDR3 is made up of 19 amino acids. CDR1 and CDR2 (germline): LGHNT, FRNRAP. V lost 1 base and J 7 bases, leaving 23 bases between the germline ends. This CDR3 reads CASGLDYEGGGRSNSPLHF. The CDR3 DNA sequence: TGTGCTAGTGGTTTGGATTATGAAGGGGGGGGGCGCTCGAATTCACCCCTCCACTTT.

CDR3 DNA sequence: TGCAGTGCTAGAGATGGAACGGTGGTAGCCAAAAACATTCAGTACTTC. It codes for CSARDGTVVAKNIQYF. The chain carries TRBV20-1 and TRBJ2-4; D not resolved. The germline gives CDR1 DFQATT, CDR2 SNEGSKA (reference sequence). The V and J ends lost 0 bases and 0 bases respectively, with 12 bases between them. The CDR3 loop spans 16 amino acids.

The chain joins TRBV20-1 to TRBJ2-1; the D gene is possibly TRBD2 (6 bases). This CDR3 contains 13 residues. Trimming took 3 bases from V and 5 from J, leaving 11 bases between them. The germline V gene has CDR1 DFQATT and CDR2 SNEGSKA (reference sequence). The CDR3 coding sequence is TGCAGTGCTAGCGGGGGACCGAACAATGAGCAGTTCTTC. Protein sequence: CSASGGPNNEQFF.

The chain links TRBV5-5 to TRBJ2-5; a possible D gene is TRBD2 (5 bases). The CDR3 length is 15 residues. Germline CDR1 SGHKS, CDR2 YYEKEE (reference sequence). Trimming removed 0 bases from V and 5 bases from J, with 14 bases in between. The CDR3 DNA follows: TGTGCCAGCAGCTTGGTGTCGGGGTTGAGGGAGACCCAGTACTTC. Its translation is CASSLVSGLRETQYF.

CDR3 protein: CASSRRQGYSYNEQYF. The DNA for the CDR3 is TGTGCCAGCAGCCGCCGACAAGGTTACTCCTACAATGAGCAGTACTTC. The rearrangement uses TRBV6-5 and TRBJ2-1; D not resolved. TRBJ2-7 explains the end of the DNA better; the J call may be wrong. Germline V gene data show CDR1 as MNHEY and CDR2 as SVGAGI. This CDR3 contains 16 residues.